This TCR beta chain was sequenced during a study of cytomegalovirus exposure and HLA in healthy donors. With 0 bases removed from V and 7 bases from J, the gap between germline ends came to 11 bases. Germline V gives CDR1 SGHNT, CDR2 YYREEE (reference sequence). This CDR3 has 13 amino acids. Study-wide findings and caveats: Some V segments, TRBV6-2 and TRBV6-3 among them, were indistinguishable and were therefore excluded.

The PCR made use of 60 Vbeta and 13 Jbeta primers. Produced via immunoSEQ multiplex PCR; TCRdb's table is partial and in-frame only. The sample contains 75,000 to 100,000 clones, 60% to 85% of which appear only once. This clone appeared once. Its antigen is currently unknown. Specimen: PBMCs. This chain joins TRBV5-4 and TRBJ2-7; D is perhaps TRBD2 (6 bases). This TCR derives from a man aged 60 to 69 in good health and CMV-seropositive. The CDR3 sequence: CASSLAFAGEQYF. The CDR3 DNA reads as TGTGCCAGCAGCTTGGCATTTGCGGGGGAGCAGTACTTC. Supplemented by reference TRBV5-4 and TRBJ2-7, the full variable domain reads ETGVTQSPTHLIKTRGQQVTLRCSSQSGHNTVSWYQQALGQGPQFIFQYYREEENGRGNFPPRFSGLQFPNYSSELNVNALELDDSALYLCASSLAFAGEQYFGPGTRLTVT.